This is a list of T cell receptor beta chains from one sample in a study of blood T cell repertoires in COVID-19. Profiling relied on immunoSEQ multiplex PCR, and the TCRdb table lists in-frame clones only, not all of them. The sample includes 100,000 to 130,000 clones, approximately 84% seen only once; the top ten take approximately 4.4%. The specimen was peripheral blood. All receptors derive from a human donor in a cohort sampled during active COVID-19. Each CDR3 is given with its conserved first and last residue. Fields, in order: clone size, J gene, D gene, V gene, CDR3 DNA, CDR3 protein. D genes are given only for firm matches. Only part of the rows carry a size: once, few, many, or a class if the clone is expanded.

>-|TRBJ1-5|TRBD1|TRBV3-1/TRBV3-2
TGTGCCAGCAGCCAGGGGACAGGGGCGGTTAATCAGCCCCAGCATTTT
CASSQGTGAVNQPQHF
>-|TRBJ2-3|-|TRBV7-2
TGTGCCAGCAGCCCCTCCACAGATACGCAGTATTTT
CASSPSTDTQYF
>-|TRBJ2-1|-|TRBV4-3
TGCGCCAGCAGCCGCACCAGAAGTAGCCCGGGGTTCTTC
CASSRTRSSPGFF
>-|TRBJ2-3|-|TRBV7-9
TGTGCCAGCAGCTTAACAGGCACAGATACGCAGTATTTT
CASSLTGTDTQYF
>-|TRBJ2-6|TRBD2|TRBV28
TGTGCCAGCACCCAGGGACTAGCGGGCCTAACTGGGGCCAACGTCCTGACTTTC
CASTQGLAGLTGANVLTF
>-|TRBJ2-3|-|TRBV7-2
TGTGCCAGCTTTGAAGGGGAGGTCGTAGATACGCAGTATTTT
CASFEGEVVDTQYF
>few|TRBJ2-1|TRBD1|TRBV7-2
TGTGCCAGCAGCTTAGGCGTCAGGGGGCTTGAGCAGTTCTTC
CASSLGVRGLEQFF
>-|TRBJ2-1|TRBD2|TRBV5-1
TGCGCCAGCAGCCCCCGGACTAGCGGGTCTCGTGGGGAGCAGTTCTTC
CASSPRTSGSRGEQFF
>many|TRBJ1-2|TRBD1|TRBV7-9
TGTGCCAGCAGCCCCGGGACAGGCTATGGCTACACCTTC
CASSPGTGYGYTF
>few|TRBJ1-1|-|TRBV7-2
TGTGCCAGCAGCCCCTGGGTGGGAGGAAACACTGAAGCTTTCTTT
CASSPWVGGNTEAFF
>once|TRBJ2-3|TRBD2|TRBV7-2
TGTGCCAGCAGCTTAGGGGCCGCGGCGGGAGGTCAAGATACGCAGTATTTT
CASSLGAAAGGQDTQYF
>-|TRBJ2-5|-|TRBV9
TGTGCCAGCAACGCAGGCTACCAAGAGACCCAGTACTTC
CASNAGYQETQYF
>-|TRBJ2-3|TRBD1|TRBV3-1/TRBV3-2
TGTGCCAGCAGCCGGGGGACAGGGGCAGATACGCAGTATTTT
CASSRGTGADTQYF
>-|TRBJ2-3|TRBD2|TRBV28
TGTGCCAGCAGTTATTGGGGCGGGAGGTCAGATACGCAGTATTTT
CASSYWGGRSDTQYF
>-|TRBJ2-5|TRBD1|TRBV5-1
TGCGCCAGCAGCCGGGACAGAGGGGAGACCCAGTACTTC
CASSRDRGETQYF
>-|TRBJ1-2|-|TRBV12-3/TRBV12-4
TGTGCCAGCAGTAACGGTCCAGGGGAGGGCTACACCTTC
CASSNGPGEGYTF
>-|TRBJ2-4|TRBD1|TRBV6-2/TRBV6-3
TGTGCCAGCAGTCACCGGGACAGGGAGGCACGGAACATTCAGTACTTC
CASSHRDREARNIQYF
>-|TRBJ1-2|TRBD1|TRBV3-1/TRBV3-2
TGTGCCAGCAGCCAAGGACAGGGGAATGGCTACACCTTC
CASSQGQGNGYTF
>-|TRBJ2-7|TRBD1|TRBV5-4
TGTGCCAGCAGCTTCGGACAGGGGAAGGTGTACGAGCAGTACTTC
CASSFGQGKVYEQYF
>-|TRBJ1-5|-|TRBV6-1
TGTGCCAGCAGTGATCCGGGTAATCAGCCCCAGCATTTT
CASSDPGNQPQHF
>-|TRBJ1-2|TRBD1|TRBV3-1/TRBV3-2
TGTGCCAGCAGCCAGACAGGGTATGGCTACACCTTC
CASSQTGYGYTF
>once|TRBJ2-1|TRBD2|TRBV3-1/TRBV3-2
TGTGCCAGCAGCCCTTCTTCTGGGGAGGGTGAGCAGTTCTTC
CASSPSSGEGEQFF
>few|TRBJ1-1|-|TRBV5-4
TGTGCCAGCAGCTTCACAGGGCTGAACACTGAAGCTTTCTTT
CASSFTGLNTEAFF
>-|TRBJ1-2|-|TRBV5-3
TGTGCCAGAAGCTCGGAAATGCCCGGGAGAAGCTCGGGCTACACCTTC
CARSSEMPGRSSGYTF
>-|TRBJ2-1|TRBD1|TRBV2
TGTGCCAGCAAAAGGGACAGCGCAGAACACAATGAGCAGTTCTTC
CASKRDSAEHNEQFF
>-|TRBJ2-1|TRBD1|TRBV28
TGTGCCAGCAGCGACAGGGCGCCTCTAGGTAATGAGCAGTTCTTC
CASSDRAPLGNEQFF
>few|TRBJ2-1|TRBD2|TRBV10-3
TGTGCGATGGGGACTAGCGTCAATGAGCAGTTCTTC
CAMGTSVNEQFF
>-|TRBJ1-4|TRBD1|TRBV18
TGTGCCAGCTCACCACCCGGCGGGACAGGGAAGAGGGAAAAACTGTTTTTT
CASSPPGGTGKREKLFF
>-|TRBJ1-1|TRBD1|TRBV7-8
TGTGCCAGCAGCAGAGCAGGGGGCGGTAACACTGAAGCTTTCTTT
CASSRAGGGNTEAFF
>once|TRBJ1-5|-|TRBV10-3
TGTGCCATCAGTGATGGGCCCAATCAGCCCCAGCATTTT
CAISDGPNQPQHF